This TCR beta chain was recovered during a study of cytomegalovirus exposure and HLA in healthy donors. Libraries were prepared by immunoSEQ multiplex PCR; TCRdb keeps only in-frame clonotypes and omits some of them. In the table there are about 360,000 clones, 86% of which are singletons. Trimming removed 3 bases from V and 4 bases from J, with 13 bases in between. Germline lookup yields CDR1 SQVTM and CDR2 ANQGSEA. The CDR3 runs to 14 residues. The donors belonged to the roughly 110-subject validation cohort, separate from the roughly 700-subject first cohort. The specimen was PBMCs. The origin of this receptor is a woman aged 18-29 years in good health and CMV-seronegative. V gene TRBV29-1 combines with J gene TRBJ1-3; the D gene is possibly TRBD1 (6 bases). CDR3 amino acids: CSVESGVVGNTIYF. In DNA form, the CDR3 reads TGCAGCGTTGAGTCAGGGGTGGTCGGAAACACCATATATTTT.